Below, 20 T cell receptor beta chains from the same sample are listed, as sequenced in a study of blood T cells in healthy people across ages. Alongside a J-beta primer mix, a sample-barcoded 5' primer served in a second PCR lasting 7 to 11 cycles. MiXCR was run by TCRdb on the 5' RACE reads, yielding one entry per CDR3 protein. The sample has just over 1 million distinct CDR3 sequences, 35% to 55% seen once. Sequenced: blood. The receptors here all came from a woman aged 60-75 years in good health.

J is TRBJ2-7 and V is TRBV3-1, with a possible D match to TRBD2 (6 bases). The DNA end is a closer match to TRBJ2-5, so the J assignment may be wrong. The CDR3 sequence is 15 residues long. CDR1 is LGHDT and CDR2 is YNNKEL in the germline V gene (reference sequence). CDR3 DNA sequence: TGTGCCAGCAGTCGGACTACCGGGAGAGGTGAGACCCAGTACTTC. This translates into CASSRTTGRGETQYF.

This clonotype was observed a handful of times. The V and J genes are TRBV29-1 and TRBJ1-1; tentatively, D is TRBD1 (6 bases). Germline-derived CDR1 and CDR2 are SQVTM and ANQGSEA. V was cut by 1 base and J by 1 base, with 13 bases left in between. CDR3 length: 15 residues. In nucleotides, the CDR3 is TGCAGCGTTGAAGGTTACAGGGCGAGGAACACTGAAGCTTTCTTT. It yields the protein CSVEGYRARNTEAFF.

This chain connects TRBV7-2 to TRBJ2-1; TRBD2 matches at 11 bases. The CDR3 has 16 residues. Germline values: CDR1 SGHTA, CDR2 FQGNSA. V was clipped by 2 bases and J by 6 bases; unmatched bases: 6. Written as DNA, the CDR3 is TGTGCCAGCAGCTTATTGGGACTAGCGGTAGGCAATGAGCAGTTCTTC. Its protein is CASSLLGLAVGNEQFF. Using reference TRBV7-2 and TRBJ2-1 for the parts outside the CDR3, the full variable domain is GAGVSQSPSNKVTEKGKDVELRCDPISGHTALYWYRQSLGQGLEFLIYFQGNSAPDKSGLPSDRFSAERTGGSVSTLTIQRTQQEDSAVYLCASSLLGLAVGNEQFFGPGTRLTVL.

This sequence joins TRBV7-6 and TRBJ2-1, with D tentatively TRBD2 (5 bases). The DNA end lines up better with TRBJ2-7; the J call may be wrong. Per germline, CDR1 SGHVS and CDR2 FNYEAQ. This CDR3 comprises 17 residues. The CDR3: CASSSAGALSSYNEQYF. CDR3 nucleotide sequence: TGTGCCAGCAGCTCCGCGGGTGCGTTAAGCTCCTACAATGAGCAGTACTTC.

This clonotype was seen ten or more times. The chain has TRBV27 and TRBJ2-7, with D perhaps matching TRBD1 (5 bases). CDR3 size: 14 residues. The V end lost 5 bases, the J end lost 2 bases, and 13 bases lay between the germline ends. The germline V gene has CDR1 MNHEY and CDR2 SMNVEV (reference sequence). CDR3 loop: CASSIQDSAYEQYF. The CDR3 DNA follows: TGTGCCAGCAGTATACAGGATTCCGCCTACGAGCAGTACTTC.

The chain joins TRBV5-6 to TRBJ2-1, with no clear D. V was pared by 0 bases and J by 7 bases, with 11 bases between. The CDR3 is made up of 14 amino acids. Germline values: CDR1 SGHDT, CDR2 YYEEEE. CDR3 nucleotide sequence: TGTGCCAGCAGCTTGGCTTACTTTCTTAATGAGCAGTTCTTC. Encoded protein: CASSLAYFLNEQFF.

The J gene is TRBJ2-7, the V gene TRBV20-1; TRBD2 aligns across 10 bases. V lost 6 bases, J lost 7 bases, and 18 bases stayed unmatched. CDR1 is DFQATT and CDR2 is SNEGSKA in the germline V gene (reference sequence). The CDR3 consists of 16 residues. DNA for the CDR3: TGCAGTGCCTCCGACGGTATCACTAGCGGGGCCCCAGAGCAGTACTTC. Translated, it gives CSASDGITSGAPEQYF.

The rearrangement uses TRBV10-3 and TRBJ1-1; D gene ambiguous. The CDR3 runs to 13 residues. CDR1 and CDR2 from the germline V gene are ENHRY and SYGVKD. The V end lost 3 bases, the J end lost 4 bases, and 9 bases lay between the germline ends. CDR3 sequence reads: CAISDGRVTEAFF. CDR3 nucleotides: TGTGCCATCAGTGACGGTAGGGTCACTGAAGCTTTCTTT.

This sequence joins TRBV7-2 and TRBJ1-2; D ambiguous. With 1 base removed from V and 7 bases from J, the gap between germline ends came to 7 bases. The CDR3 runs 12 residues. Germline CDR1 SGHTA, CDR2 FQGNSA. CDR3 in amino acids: CASSLVASGYTF. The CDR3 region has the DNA TGTGCCAGCAGCTTAGTTGCGAGTGGCTACACCTTC.

In DNA, the CDR3 is TGCGCCAGCAACACAAGGGAGGGGAGACTGAACACTGAAGCTTTCTTT. Its protein product is CASNTREGRLNTEAFF. The chain recombines TRBV4-1 with TRBJ1-1; weak D call: TRBD1 (5 bases). Germline CDR1 and CDR2: MGHRA and YSYEKL. The ends were cut back, 7 bases at V and 0 bases at J, with 18 bases in the middle. The CDR3 is 16 amino acids.

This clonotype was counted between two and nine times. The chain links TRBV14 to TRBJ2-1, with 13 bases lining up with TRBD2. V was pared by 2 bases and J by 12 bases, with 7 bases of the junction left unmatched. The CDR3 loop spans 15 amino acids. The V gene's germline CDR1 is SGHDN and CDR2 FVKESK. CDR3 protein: CASSQTSGRGDVQFF. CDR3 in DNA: TGTGCCAGCAGCCAAACTAGCGGGAGGGGGGACGTGCAGTTCTTC.

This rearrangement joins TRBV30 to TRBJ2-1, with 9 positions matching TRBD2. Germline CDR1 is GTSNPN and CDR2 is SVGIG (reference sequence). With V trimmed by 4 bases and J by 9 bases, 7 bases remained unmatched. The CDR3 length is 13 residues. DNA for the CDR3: TGTGCCTGGAAGGCCGCGGGAGGGGTTGAGCAGTTCTTC. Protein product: CAWKAAGGVEQFF.

CDR3 DNA sequence: TGTGCCACCAGTGATCCCGGACCACTACAAGAGACCCAGTACTTC. Protein product: CATSDPGPLQETQYF. The chain has TRBV24-1 and TRBJ2-5; the D is unclear. Germline loops: CDR1 KGHDR, CDR2 SFDVKD. Trimming took 3 bases from V and 2 from J, leaving 12 bases between them. The CDR3 extends over 15 amino acids.

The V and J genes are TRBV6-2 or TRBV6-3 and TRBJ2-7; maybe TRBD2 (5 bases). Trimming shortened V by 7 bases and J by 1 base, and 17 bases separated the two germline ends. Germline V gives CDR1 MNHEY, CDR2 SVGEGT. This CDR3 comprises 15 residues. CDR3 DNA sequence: TGTGCCAGCACCGCGCGGCGGGCGACATCCTACGAGCAGTACTTC. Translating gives CASTARRATSYEQYF.

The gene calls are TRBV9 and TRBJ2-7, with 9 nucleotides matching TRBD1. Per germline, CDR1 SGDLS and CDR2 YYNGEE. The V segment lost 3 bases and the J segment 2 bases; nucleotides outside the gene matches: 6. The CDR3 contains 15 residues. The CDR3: CASSAGTGSTYEQYF. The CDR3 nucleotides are TGTGCCAGCAGCGCTGGGACAGGGAGTACCTACGAGCAGTACTTC.

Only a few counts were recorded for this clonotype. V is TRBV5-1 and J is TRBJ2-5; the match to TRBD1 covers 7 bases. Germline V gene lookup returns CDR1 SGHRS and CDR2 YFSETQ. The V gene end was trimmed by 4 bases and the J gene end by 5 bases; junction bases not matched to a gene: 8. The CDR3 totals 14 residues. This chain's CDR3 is CASSPTGSRETQYF. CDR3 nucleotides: TGCGCCAGCAGCCCGACAGGGTCCAGGGAGACCCAGTACTTC.

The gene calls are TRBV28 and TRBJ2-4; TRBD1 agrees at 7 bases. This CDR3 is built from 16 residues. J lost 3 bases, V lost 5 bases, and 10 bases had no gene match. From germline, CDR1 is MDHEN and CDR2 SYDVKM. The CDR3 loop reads CASSPPQGLGKNIQYF. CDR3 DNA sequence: TGTGCCAGCAGTCCCCCACAGGGGTTGGGCAAAAACATTCAGTACTTC.

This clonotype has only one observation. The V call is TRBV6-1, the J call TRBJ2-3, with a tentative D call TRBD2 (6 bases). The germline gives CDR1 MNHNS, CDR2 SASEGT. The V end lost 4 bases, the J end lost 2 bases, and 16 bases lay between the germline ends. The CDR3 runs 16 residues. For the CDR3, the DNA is TGTGCCAGCAGTGGGGAGGCGCGGAGAATCACAGATACGCAGTATTTT. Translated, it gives CASSGEARRITDTQYF.

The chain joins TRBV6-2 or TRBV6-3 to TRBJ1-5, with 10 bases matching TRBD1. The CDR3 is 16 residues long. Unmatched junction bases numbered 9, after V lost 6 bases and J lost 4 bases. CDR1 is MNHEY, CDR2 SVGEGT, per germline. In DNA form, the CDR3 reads TGTGCCAGCAGGTCGGGACAGGGGCGAAAAAATCAGCCCCAGCATTTT. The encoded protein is CASRSGQGRKNQPQHF.

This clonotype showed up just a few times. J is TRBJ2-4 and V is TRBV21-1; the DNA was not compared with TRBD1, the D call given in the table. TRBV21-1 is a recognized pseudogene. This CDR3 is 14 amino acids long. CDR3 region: CASSKGTGVNIQYF. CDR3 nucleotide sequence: TGTGCCAGCAGCAAAGGGACAGGGGTTAACATTCAGTACTTC.